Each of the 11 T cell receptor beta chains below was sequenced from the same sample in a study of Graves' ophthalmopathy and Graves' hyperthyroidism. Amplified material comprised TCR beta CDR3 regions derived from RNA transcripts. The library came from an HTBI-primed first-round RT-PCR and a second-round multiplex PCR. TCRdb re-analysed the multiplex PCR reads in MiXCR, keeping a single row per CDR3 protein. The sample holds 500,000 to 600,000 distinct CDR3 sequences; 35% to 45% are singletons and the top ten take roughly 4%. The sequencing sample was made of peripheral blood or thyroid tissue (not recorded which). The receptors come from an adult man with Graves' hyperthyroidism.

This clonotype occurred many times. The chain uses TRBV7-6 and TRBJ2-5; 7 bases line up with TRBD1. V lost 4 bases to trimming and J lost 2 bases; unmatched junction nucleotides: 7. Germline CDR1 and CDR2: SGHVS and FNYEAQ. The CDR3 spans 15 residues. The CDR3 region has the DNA TGTGCCAGCAGCTCCAACCGGGACAGACAAGAGACCCAGTACTTC. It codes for CASSSNRDRQETQYF. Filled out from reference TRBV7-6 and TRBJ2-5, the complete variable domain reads GAGVSQSPRYKVTKRGQDVALRCDPISGHVSLYWYRQALGQGPEFLTYFNYEAQQDKSGLPNDRFSAERPEGSISTLTIQRTEQRDSAMYRCASSSNRDRQETQYFGPGTRLLVL.

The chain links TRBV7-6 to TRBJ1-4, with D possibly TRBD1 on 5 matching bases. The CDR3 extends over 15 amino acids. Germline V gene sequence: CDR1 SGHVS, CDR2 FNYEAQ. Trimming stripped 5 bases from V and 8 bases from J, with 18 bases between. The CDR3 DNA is TGTGCCAGCAGCGGATCTAGCACAGGTTACGAAAAACTGTTTTTT. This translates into CASSGSSTGYEKLFF.

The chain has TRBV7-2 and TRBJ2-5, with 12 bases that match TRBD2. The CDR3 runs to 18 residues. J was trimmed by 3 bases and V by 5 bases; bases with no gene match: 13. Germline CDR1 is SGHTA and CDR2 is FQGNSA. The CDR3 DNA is TGTGCCAGCAGCCAAGTGGGCGGACTAGCGGGGTTTAAAGAGACCCAGTACTTC. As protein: CASSQVGGLAGFKETQYF. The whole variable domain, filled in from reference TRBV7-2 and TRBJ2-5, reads GAGVSQSPSNKVTEKGKDVELRCDPISGHTALYWYRQSLGQGLEFLIYFQGNSAPDKSGLPSDRFSAERTGGSVSTLTIQRTQQEDSAVYLCASSQVGGLAGFKETQYFGPGTRLLVL.

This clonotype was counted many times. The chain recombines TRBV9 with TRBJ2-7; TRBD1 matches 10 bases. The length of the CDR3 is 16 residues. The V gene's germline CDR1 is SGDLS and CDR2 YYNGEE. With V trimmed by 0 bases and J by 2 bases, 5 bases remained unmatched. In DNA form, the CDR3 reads TGTGCCAGCAGCGTAGTGGGGACAGGGGCCCCCTACGAGCAGTACTTC. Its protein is CASSVVGTGAPYEQYF.

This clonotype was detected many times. The CDR3 nucleotides read TGTGCCAGCAGCTTCGGACTAGACACCGGGGAGCTGTTTTTT. It yields the protein CASSFGLDTGELFF. V is TRBV7-2 and J is TRBJ2-2; TRBD2 matches 7 bases. The CDR3 runs 14 residues. V lost 3 bases to trimming and J lost 3 bases; unmatched junction nucleotides: 1. The V gene's germline CDR1 is SGHTA and CDR2 FQGNSA.

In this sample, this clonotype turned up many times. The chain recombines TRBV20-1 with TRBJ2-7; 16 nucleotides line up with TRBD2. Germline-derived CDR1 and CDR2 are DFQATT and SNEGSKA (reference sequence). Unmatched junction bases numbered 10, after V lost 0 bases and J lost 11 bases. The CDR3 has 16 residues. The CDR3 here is CSARDPGQGLAGGEYF. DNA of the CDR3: TGCAGTGCTAGAGATCCCGGACAGGGACTAGCGGGAGGGGAGTACTTC.

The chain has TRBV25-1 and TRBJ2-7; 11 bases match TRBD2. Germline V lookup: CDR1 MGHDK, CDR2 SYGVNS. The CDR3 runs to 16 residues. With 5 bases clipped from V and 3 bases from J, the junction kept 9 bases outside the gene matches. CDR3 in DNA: TGTGCCAGCAGTAAAACATCGGGACTAGCGGTCTACGAGCAGTACTTC. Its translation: CASSKTSGLAVYEQYF.

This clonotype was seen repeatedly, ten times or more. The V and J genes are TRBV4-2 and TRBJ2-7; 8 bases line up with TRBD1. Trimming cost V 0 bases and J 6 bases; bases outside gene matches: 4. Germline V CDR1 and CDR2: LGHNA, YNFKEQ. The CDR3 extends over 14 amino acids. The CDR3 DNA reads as TGTGCCAGCAGCCAAGATGAAGGGACAGGCGAGCAGTACTTC. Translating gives CASSQDEGTGEQYF.

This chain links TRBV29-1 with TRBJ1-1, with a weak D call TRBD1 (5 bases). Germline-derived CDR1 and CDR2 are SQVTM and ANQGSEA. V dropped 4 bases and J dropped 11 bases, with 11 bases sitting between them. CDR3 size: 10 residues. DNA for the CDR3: TGCAGCGTTGTTCCAGGGCTTGCTTTCTTT. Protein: CSVVPGLAFF.

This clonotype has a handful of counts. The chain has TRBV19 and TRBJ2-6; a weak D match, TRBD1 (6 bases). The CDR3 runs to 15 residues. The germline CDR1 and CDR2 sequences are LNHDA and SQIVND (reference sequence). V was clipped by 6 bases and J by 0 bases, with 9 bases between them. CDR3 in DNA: TGTGCCAGTAGGACAGGAACCTCTGGGGCCAACGTCCTGACTTTC. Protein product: CASRTGTSGANVLTF.

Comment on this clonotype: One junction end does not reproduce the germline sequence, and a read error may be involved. CDR3 loop: CTTSDSMNTEAFF. CDR3 DNA: TGTACCACCAGTGATAGTATGAACACTGAAGCTTTCTTT. The rearrangement uses TRBV24-1 and TRBJ1-1; D remains unclear. Germline CDR1 and CDR2: KGHDR and SFDVKD. The CDR3 covers 13 residues.